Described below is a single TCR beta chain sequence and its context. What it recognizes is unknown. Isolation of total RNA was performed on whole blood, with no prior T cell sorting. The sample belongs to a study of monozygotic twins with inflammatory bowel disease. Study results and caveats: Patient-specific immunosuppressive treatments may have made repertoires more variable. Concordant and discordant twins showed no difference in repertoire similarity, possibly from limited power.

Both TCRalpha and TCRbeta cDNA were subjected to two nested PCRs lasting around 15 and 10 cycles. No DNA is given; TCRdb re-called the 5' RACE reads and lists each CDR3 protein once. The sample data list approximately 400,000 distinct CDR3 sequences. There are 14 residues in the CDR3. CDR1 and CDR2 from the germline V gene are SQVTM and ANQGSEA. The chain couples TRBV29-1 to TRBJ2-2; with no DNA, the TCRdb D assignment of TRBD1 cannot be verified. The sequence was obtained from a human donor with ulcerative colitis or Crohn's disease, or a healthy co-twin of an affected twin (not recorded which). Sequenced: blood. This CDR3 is CSVVVRGNTGELFF.